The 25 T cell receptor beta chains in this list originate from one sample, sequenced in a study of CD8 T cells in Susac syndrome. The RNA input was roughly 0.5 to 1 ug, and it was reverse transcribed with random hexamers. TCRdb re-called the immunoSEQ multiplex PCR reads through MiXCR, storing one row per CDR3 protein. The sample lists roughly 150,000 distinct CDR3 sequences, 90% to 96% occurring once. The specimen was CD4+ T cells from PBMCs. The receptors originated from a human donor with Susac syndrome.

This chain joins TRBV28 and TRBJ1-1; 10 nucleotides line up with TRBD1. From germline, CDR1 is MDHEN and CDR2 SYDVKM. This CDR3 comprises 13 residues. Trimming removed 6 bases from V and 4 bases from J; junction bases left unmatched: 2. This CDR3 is CASRTGGVTEAFF. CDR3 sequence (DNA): TGTGCCAGCAGGACAGGGGGCGTCACTGAAGCTTTCTTT.

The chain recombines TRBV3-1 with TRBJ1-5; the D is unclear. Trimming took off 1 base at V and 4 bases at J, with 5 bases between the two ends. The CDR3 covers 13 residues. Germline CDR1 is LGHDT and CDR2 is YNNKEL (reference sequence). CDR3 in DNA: TGTGCCAGCAGCCAAGCTAGAAATCAGCCCCAGCATTTT. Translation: CASSQARNQPQHF.

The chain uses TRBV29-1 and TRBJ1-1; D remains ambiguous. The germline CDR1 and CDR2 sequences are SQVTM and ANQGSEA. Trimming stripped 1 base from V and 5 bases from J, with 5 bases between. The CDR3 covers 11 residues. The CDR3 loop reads CSVEGFTEAFF. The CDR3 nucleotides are TGCAGCGTTGAAGGCTTTACTGAAGCTTTCTTT.

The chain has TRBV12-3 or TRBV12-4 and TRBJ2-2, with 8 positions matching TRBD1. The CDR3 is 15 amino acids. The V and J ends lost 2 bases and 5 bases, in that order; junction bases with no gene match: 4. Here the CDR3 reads CASSLSGGGTGELFF. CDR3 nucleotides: TGTGCCAGCAGTTTATCAGGGGGCGGTACCGGGGAGCTGTTTTTT.

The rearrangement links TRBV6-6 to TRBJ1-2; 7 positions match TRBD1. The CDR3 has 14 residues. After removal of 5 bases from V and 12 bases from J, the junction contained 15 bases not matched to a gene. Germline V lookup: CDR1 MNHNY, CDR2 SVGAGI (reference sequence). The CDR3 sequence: CASSKPGTDDSDTF. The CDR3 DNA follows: TGTGCCAGCAGTAAGCCCGGGACAGACGACTCTGACACCTTC.

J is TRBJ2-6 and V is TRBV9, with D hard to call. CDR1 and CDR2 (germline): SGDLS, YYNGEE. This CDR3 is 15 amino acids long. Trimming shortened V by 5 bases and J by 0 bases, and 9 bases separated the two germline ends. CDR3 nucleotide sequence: TGTGCCAGCAGTCTCAGCGACTCTGGGGCCAACGTCCTGACTTTC. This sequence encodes CASSLSDSGANVLTF.

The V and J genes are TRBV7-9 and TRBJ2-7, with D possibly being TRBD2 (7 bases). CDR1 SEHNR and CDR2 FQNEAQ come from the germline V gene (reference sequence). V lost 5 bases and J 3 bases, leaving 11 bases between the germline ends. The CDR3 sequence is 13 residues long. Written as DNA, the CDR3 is TGTGCCAGCAGCCGGGGGGCTGGCTACGAGCAGTACTTC. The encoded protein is CASSRGAGYEQYF. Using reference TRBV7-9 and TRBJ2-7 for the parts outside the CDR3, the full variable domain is DTGVSQNPRHKITKRGQNVTFRCDPISEHNRLYWYRQTLGQGPEFLTYFQNEAQLEKSRLLSDRFSAERPKGSFSTLEIQRTEQGDSAMYLCASSRGAGYEQYFGPGTRLTVT.

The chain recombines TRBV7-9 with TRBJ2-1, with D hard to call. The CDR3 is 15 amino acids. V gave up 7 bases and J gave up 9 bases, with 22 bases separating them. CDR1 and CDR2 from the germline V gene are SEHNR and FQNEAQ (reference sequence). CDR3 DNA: TGTGCCAGCACCCTCTTGAAGAAACCCGACGGTGAGCAGTTCTTC. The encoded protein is CASTLLKKPDGEQFF.

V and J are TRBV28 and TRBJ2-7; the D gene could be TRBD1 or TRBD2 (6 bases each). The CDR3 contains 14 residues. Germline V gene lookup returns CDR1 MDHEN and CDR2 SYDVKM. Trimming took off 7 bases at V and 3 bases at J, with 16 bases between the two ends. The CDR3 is CASTTGAEGYEQYF. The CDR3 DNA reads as TGTGCCAGCACCACGGGGGCCGAGGGCTACGAGCAGTACTTC.

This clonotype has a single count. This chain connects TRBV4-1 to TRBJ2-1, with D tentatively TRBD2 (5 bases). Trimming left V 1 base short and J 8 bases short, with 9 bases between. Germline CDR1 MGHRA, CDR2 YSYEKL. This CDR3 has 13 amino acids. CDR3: CASSQGLAYEQFF. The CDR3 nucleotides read TGCGCCAGCAGCCAAGGTTTAGCGTATGAGCAGTTCTTC.

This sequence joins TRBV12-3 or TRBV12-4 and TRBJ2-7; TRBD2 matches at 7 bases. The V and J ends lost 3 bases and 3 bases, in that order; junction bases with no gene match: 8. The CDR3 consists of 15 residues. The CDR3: CASSFNGGGYYEQYF. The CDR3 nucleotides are TGTGCCAGCAGTTTTAATGGGGGGGGATACTACGAGCAGTACTTC.

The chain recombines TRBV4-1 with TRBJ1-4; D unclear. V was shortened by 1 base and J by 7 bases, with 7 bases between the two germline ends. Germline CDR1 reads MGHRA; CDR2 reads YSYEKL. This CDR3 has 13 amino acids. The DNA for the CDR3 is TGCGCCAGCAGCCAAGGAGTGACTGAAAAACTGTTTTTT. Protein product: CASSQGVTEKLFF.

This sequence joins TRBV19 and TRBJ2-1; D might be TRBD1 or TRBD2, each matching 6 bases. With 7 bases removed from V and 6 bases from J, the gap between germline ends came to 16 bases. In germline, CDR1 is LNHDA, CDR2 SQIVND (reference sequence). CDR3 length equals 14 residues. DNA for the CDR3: TGTGCCAGTACCCATAGGACGGGGGCCAATGAGCAGTTCTTC. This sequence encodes CASTHRTGANEQFF. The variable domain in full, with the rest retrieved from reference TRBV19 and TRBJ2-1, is DGGITQSPKYLFRKEGQNVTLSCEQNLNHDAMYWYRQDPGQGLRLIYYSQIVNDFQKGDIAEGYSVSREKKESFPLTVTSAQKNPTAFYLCASTHRTGANEQFFGPGTRLTVL.

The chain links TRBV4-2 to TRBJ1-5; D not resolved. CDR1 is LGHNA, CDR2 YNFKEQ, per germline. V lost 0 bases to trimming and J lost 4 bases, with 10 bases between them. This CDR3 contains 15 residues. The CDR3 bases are TGTGCCAGCAGCCAAGAACCAACCCTTAATCAGCCCCAGCATTTT. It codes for CASSQEPTLNQPQHF.

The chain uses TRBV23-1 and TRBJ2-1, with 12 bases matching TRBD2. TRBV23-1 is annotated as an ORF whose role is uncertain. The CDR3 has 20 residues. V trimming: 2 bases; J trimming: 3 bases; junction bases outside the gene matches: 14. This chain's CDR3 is CASSQPWDPSGGAFYNEQFF. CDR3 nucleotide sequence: TGCGCCAGCAGTCAACCGTGGGATCCTAGCGGGGGGGCCTTCTACAATGAGCAGTTCTTC.

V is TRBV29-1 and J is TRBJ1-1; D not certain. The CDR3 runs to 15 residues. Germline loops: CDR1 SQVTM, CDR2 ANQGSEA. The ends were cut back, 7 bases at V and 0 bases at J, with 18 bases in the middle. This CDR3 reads CSAGLRQAVNTEAFF. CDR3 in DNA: TGCAGCGCCGGTCTTCGGCAGGCTGTGAACACTGAAGCTTTCTTT.

The CDR3: CASSQGTGHTEAFF. Here the CDR3 DNA reads TGTGCCAGCAGCCAAGGTACAGGGCACACTGAAGCTTTCTTT. V usage is TRBV3-1 and J usage is TRBJ1-1; TRBD1 is a possible D gene (6 bases). In germline, CDR1 is LGHDT, CDR2 YNNKEL (reference sequence). The germline V and J ends were trimmed by 1 base and 3 bases, with 9 bases remaining between them. The CDR3 consists of 14 residues.

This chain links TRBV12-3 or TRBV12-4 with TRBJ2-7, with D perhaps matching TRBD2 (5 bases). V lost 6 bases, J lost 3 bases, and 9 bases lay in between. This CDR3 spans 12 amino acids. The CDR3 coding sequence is TGTGCCAGCAGACAGACTAACTACGAGCAGTACTTC. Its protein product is CASRQTNYEQYF.

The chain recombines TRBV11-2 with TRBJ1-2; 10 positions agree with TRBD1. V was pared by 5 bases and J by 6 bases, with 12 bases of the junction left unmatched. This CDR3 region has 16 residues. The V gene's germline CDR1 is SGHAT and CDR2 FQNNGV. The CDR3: CASSPSGVTGGHGYTF. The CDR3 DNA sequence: TGTGCCAGCAGCCCAAGCGGGGTGACAGGGGGCCATGGCTACACCTTC.

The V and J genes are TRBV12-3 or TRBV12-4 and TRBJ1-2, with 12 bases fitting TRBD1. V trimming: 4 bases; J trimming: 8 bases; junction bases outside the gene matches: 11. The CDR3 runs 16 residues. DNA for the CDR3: TGTGCCAGCAGTTCCCGGGACAGGGGGCGCTTGTACGGCTACACCTTC. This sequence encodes CASSSRDRGRLYGYTF.

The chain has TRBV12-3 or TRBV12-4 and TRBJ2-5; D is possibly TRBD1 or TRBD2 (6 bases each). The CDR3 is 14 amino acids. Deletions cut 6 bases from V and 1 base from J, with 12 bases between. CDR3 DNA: TGTGCCAGCAGCCCGGGGGCTTTCCAAGAGACCCAGTACTTC. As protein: CASSPGAFQETQYF.

The CDR3 DNA follows: TGTGCCAGCAGTCCTCCCCAGGGATTGGCAGATACGCAGTATTTT. It specifies CASSPPQGLADTQYF. The chain combines TRBV28 with TRBJ2-3; a weak D match, TRBD1 (5 bases). CDR3 length: 15 residues. The V end lost 5 bases, the J end lost 4 bases, and 16 bases lay between the germline ends. CDR1 MDHEN and CDR2 SYDVKM come from the germline V gene.

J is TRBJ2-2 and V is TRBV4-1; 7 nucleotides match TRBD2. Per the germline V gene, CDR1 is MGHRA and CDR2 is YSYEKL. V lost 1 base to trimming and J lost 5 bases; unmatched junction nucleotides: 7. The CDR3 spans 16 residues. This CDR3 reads CASSQGVLAWTGELFF. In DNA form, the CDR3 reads TGCGCCAGCAGCCAAGGAGTACTAGCGTGGACCGGGGAGCTGTTTTTT.

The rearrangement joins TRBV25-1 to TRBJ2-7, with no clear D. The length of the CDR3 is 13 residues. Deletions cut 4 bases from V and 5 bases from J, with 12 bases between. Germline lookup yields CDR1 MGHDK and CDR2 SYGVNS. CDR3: CASSADPVHEQYF. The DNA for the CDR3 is TGTGCCAGCAGTGCCGACCCGGTCCACGAGCAGTACTTC.

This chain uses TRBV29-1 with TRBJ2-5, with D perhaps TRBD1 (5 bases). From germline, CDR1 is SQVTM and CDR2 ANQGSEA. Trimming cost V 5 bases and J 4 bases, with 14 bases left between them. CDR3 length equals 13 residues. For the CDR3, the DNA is TGCAGCGTTTTAGCCAACCAGGGAGAGACCCAGTACTTC. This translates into CSVLANQGETQYF.